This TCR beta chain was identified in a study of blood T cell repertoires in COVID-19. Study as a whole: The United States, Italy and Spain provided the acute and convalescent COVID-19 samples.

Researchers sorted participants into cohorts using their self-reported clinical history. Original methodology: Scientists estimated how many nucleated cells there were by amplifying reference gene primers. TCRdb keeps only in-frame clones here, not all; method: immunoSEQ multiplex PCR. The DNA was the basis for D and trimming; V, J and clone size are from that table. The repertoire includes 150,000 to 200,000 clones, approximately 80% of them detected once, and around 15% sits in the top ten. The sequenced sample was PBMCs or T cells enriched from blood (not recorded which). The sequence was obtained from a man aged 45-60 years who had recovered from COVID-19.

The CDR3 sequence: CASSLGASGVLDTQYF. The CDR3 region has the DNA TGCGCCAGCAGCTTGGGGGCTAGCGGGGTCCTCGATACGCAGTATTTT. The chain carries TRBV5-1 and TRBJ2-3; 9 nucleotides line up with TRBD2. CDR3 size: 16 residues. V dropped 0 bases and J dropped 6; count of bases not matched to a gene: 8. Per the germline V gene, CDR1 is SGHRS and CDR2 is YFSETQ.